The T cell receptor beta chain under discussion was sequenced for a study of patients and donors after allogeneic stem cell transplantation. Germline V gene sequence: CDR1 DFQATT, CDR2 SNEGSKA (reference sequence). V lost 2 bases and J lost 7; bases outside the gene matches: 10. This CDR3 region has 14 residues. This clonotype was observed a few times. Using its own MiXCR run on the RT-PCR reads, TCRdb lists one record per CDR3 protein. The table has about 160,000 distinct CDR3 sequences, approximately 25% seen once; the top ten hold 20% to 30%. This sequence originates from a human donor who was either an allogeneic HSCT recipient or a stem cell or donor lymphocyte infusion donor (not recorded which). It is not recorded whose cells these are; they may come from a transplant donor. V and J are TRBV20-1 and TRBJ1-1; 7 nucleotides align to TRBD1. The material sequenced was blood, either unsorted or a sorted T cell fraction (not recorded which). The CDR3 DNA is TGCAGTGCTAGAAGCCCCTTCCGGACAGGTGAAGCTTTCTTT. Encoded protein: CSARSPFRTGEAFF.